Detailed here is one T cell receptor beta chain. This clone was counted once. The antigen it binds to is not known. Per-base qualities were not stored, and no clone one base away is much larger. Library construction relied on the immunoSEQ multiplex PCR assay. DNA from the CD4+ T cells that had been cultured and isolated underwent TCR beta CDR3 sequencing. The published analysis was carried out like this. Non-productive TCR sequences were removed, reads were trimmed to the CDR3 region, and CDR3s of at least 7 amino acids were retained. Antigen-specific clonotypes were identified using the MANAFEST web app by comparison of expansion in peptide wells against reference cultures. To be called positive, a clone needed expansion at FDR<0.05 compared with the reference and with all other wells, an odds ratio greater than 5, and a frequency greater than 0.1% in two replicate wells. Clonotypes significantly expanded in SARS-CoV-2 spike wells and in at least one common cold coronavirus spike condition were defined as cross-reactive. Levenshtein distance calculated with the stringdist R package was used to assess CDR3 similarity, and unrooted trees were constructed with ape in R 3.6.1. Here the immuneACCESS table is served through TCRdb, limited to in-frame sequences with V and J called. Missing clones are a known gap in these copies; in checked studies unresolved V genes cover under half, and the rest lacks a known reason. Clonal size and the V and J genes are those of that table, whereas D and trimming came from the DNA. The sample profile shows around 45,000 clones; around three quarters of them were found once. The biggest ten clones account for roughly 10% of the sample.

Reading the germline V gene gives CDR1 KGHSH and CDR2 LQKENI. V was cut back by 5 bases and J by 5 bases, leaving a gap of 18 bases between them. The CDR3 sequence holds 16 residues, the cysteine and phenylalanine included. The kept DNA is CDR3 alone, 48 bases in frame from the first base. This record comes from a study of vaccination effects on CD4 cells after COVID-19 (dated 2022 in TCRdb). Background on the whole study: Participants received two doses of either the BNT162b2 or the mRNA-1273 mRNA SARS-CoV-2 vaccine. The full study included around nine COVID-19 convalescent patients and a handful of SARS-CoV-2-naive healthy vaccine recipients. The study compared SARS-CoV-2 spike-specific CD4+ TCR repertoires before and after mRNA vaccination in COVID-19 convalescent patients and infection-naive vaccine recipients. In the study, cultures from other donors were sequenced using the Oncomine TCR Beta short-read assay on an Illumina iSeq 100. The investigation overall reported the following: Among healthy vaccine recipients, nearly all vaccine-induced clones were SARS-CoV-2 mono-reactive, and just 1 of 255 was cross-reactive with common cold coronaviruses. Both infection-induced and vaccine-induced clones contracted markedly at late post-vaccination timepoints, which is consistent with waning T cell responses. Limitations of the study were the small number of convalescent patients and the absence of early post-infection timepoints.

In the ViraFEST assay, PBMC were stimulated with viral peptide pools, and antigen-specific CD4+ T cell clonotypes were then identified by expansion using TCR sequencing. After around eleven days of culture, CD4+ T cells were isolated with the EasySep CD4+ T cell isolation kit. Healthy vaccine recipients had no prior SARS-CoV-2 infection, confirmed by negative nucleocapsid antibodies before and after vaccination. Some 2 million PBMC per well were cultured in IMDM with around 5% human AB serum, 8.5 to 10 IU/ml IL-2 and gentamicin, plus 10 ug/ml peptides. Half of the culture medium was replaced with fresh IL-2-containing medium on days 3 and 7. Unless otherwise noted, each peptide stimulation condition was cultured in triplicate wells. Using Ficoll-Paque Plus gradient centrifugation, PBMC were separated from whole blood and then either used fresh or cryopreserved at -140C. Overlapping peptide pools spanned the spike proteins of SARS-CoV-2 and the common cold coronaviruses HCoV-NL63, HCoV-OC43 and HCoV-229E. Genomic DNA was extracted from cultured CD4+ T cells with the QIAamp micro DNA kit.

Specimen: CD4+ T cells from PBMCs cultured with SARS-CoV-2 spike peptides, collected before COVID-19 vaccination. The cell subset or site tag for this specimen amounts to: SARS-CoV-2 spike overlapping peptide pool stimulation. This sequence originates from a human donor who received a COVID-19 vaccine. The sequence joins TRBV18 to TRBJ2-2, with TRBD1 tentatively as D gene (7 bases match). This receptor has the CDR3 CASSGGTTGRTGELFF. The DNA sequence reads TGTGCCAGCTCAGGAGGGACGACAGGGAGGACCGGGGAGCTGTTTTTT.